This TCR beta chain was sequenced for a study of blood T cells in healthy people across ages. As regards this clonotype: Its antigen is unidentified.

Study-wide results and caveats: Both higher diversity and more naive CD4+ cells marked long-lived donors when set against aged donors.

Together with a sample-barcoded 5' primer, a J-beta primer mix was included in a second PCR lasting 7 to 11 cycles. Every sample produced at least 3 million CDR3-containing paired-end reads. From the 5' RACE reads, TCRdb called clonotypes with MiXCR, one entry per CDR3 protein. The sample carries some 1.4 million distinct CDR3 sequences, about 43% recorded once. V was clipped by 7 bases and J by 9 bases, with 19 bases between them. Germline V gene sequence: CDR1 SQVTM, CDR2 ANQGSEA. This CDR3 has 13 residues. This clonotype originated in a woman aged 18-29 years in good health. The rearrangement links TRBV29-1 to TRBJ2-1, with D possibly TRBD1 on 9 matching bases. Sequencing was done on a sample of blood. In DNA, the CDR3 is TGCAGCGCTTGGACAGGGGCGGGGGGTGAGCAGTTCTTC. Amino acid sequence: CSAWTGAGGEQFF.